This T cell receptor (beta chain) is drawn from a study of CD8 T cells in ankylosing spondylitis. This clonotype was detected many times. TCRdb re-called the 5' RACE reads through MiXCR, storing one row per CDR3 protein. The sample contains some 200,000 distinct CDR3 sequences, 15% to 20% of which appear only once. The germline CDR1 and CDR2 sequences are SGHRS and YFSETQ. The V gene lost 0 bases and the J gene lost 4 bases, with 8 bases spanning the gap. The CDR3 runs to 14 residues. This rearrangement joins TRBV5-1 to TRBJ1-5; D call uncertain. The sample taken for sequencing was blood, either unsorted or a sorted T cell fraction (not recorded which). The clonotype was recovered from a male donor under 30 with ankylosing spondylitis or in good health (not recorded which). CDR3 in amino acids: CASSLGAANQPQHF. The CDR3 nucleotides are TGCGCCAGCAGCTTGGGGGCAGCTAATCAGCCCCAGCATTTT.